This T cell receptor (beta chain) was obtained from a study of T cell responses to AZD1222 COVID-19 vaccine. Whole-study results and caveats: Reports indicate that nearly half of spike-specific TCRs are directed at unmutated variant regions.

This CDR3 contains 14 residues. CDR1 and CDR2 (germline): SGHRS, YFSETQ. V lost 5 bases to trimming and J lost 0 bases, with 11 bases between them. A word on this clone: Its matching antigen is unknown.

The table came from immunoSEQ multiplex PCR; TCRdb's copy has only in-frame clones and leaves some out. The table has tens of thousands of clones, 75% to 90% seen once; the top ten hold around 3.6%. The sequence derives from an adult who received the AZD1222 COVID-19 vaccine. The specimen was peripheral blood, collected 28 days after the second AZD1222 dose. The chain uses TRBV5-1 and TRBJ2-5, with D possibly TRBD2 on 5 matching bases. CDR3 sequence reads: CASSRGSYQETQYF. The CDR3 nucleotides read TGCGCCAGCAGTCGGGGTTCGTACCAAGAGACCCAGTACTTC.